The clone carrying this T cell receptor beta chain was seen many times. Its antigen is unidentified. The length of the CDR3 is 13 residues. In germline, CDR1 is KGHSH, CDR2 LQKENI. With 5 bases removed from V and 6 bases from J, the gap between germline ends came to 14 bases. The sorted libraries were prepared using more than 850,000 CD4+ or CD8+ T cells that had themselves been sorted. Template-switch 5'RACE cDNA synthesis added a 10-nucleotide unique molecular identifier. TCRdb redid the calling of the 5' RACE reads with MiXCR, one entry per CDR3 protein. The sample lists about 48,000 distinct CDR3 sequences; approximately 5.8% were seen once. The data are from a study of neurological immune-mediated disorders. Overall study results and limits: Phylogenetic analysis grouped 18 of 34 multiple sclerosis patients' repertoires together, suggesting a possible repertoire signature. While HTLV-1-associated myelopathy showed the greatest TCR clonal expansion, multiple sclerosis showed the least, falling below healthy controls.

The receptor was isolated from a young woman with multiple sclerosis. The chain couples TRBV18 to TRBJ2-7, with a tentative D call TRBD1 (8 bases). Sequences were obtained from CD4+ T cells from blood. The CDR3 loop reads CASSKTGEGEQYF. The CDR3 region has the DNA TGTGCCAGCTCAAAGACAGGGGAGGGCGAGCAGTACTTC.